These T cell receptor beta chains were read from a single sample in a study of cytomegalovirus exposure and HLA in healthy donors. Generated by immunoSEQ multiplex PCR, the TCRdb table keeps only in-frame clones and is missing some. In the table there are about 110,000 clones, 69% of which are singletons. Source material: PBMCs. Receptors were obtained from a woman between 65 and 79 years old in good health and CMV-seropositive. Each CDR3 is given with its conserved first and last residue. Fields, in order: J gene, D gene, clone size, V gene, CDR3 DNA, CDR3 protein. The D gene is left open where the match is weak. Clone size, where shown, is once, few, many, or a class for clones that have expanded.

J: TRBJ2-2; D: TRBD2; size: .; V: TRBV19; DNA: TGTGCCAGTAGTATAGAGGGAGCGGGGGTCACCGGGGAGCTGTTTTTT; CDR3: CASSIEGAGVTGELFF
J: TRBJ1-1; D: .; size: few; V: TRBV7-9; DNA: TGTGCCAGCAGCTTAACCCCGGGGGAAGCTTTCTTT; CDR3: CASSLTPGEAFF
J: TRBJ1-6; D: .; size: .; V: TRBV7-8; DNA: TGTGCCAGCAGCTTGGTACAGGGAAATTCACCCCTCCACTTT; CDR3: CASSLVQGNSPLHF
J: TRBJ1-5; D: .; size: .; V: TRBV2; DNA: TGTGCCAGCAGTGGTGGGCAGACAAGCAATCAGCCCCAGCATTTT; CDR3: CASSGGQTSNQPQHF
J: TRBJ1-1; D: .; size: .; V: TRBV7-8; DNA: TGTGCCAGCAGCCCCCGGACAGCTACCGGAGCTTTCTTT; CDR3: CASSPRTATGAFF
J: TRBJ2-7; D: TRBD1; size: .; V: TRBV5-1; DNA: TGCGCCAGCAGCCCCGCGCCGGGACAGAACTACGAGCAGTACTTC; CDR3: CASSPAPGQNYEQYF
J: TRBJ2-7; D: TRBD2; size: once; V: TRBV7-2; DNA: TGTGCCAGCAGCACCGGGACTAGCGGGGGATACGAGCAGTACTTC; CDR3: CASSTGTSGGYEQYF
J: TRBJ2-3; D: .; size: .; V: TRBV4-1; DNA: TGCGCCAGCAGCCAAGAACGACTGAGCACAGATACGCAGTATTTT; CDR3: CASSQERLSTDTQYF
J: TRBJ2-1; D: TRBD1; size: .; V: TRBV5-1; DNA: TGCGCCAGCAGCTCACAGGGGGTAAGGAACAATGAGCAGTTCTTC; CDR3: CASSSQGVRNNEQFF
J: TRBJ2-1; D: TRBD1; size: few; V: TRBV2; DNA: TGTGCCAGCAAGCTAATCCCGGGACAGGGGACCGATGAGCAGTTCTTC; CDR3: CASKLIPGQGTDEQFF
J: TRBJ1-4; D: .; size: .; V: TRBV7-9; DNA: TGTGCCAGCAGACCTCGGGGACAAATTAATGAAAAACTGTTTTTT; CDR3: CASRPRGQINEKLFF
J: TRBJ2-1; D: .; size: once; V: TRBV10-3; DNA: TGTGCCATCAGTGAACAGAATGAGCAGTTCTTC; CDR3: CAISEQNEQFF
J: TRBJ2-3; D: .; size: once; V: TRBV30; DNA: TGTGCCTGGAGTTCGTTAACAGATACGCAGTATTTT; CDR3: CAWSSLTDTQYF
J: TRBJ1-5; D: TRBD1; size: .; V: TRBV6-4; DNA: TGTGCCAGCAGCTCGGGACAGGGGTACAATCAGCCCCAGCATTTT; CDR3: CASSSGQGYNQPQHF
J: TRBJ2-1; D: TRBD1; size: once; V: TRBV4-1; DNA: TGCGCCAGCAGCCAAGCTGACAGGGGGCATGAGCAGTTCTTC; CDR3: CASSQADRGHEQFF
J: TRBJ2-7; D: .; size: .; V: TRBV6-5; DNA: TGTGCCAGCAGCAATGGGGCTGAGAACGAGCAGTACTTC; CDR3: CASSNGAENEQYF
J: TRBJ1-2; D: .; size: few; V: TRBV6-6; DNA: TGTGCCAGCAGTTACTCGGAGCAGGGGGGCTACACCTTC; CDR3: CASSYSEQGGYTF
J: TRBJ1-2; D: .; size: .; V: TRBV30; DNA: TGTGCCTGGTCCCCCGGGGGAAACTATGGCTACACCTTC; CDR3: CAWSPGGNYGYTF
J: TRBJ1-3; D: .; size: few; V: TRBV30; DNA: TGTGCCTGGAGCCCCAACTCTGGAAACACCATATATTTT; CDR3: CAWSPNSGNTIYF
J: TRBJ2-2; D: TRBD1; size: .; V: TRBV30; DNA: TGTGCCTGGAGAGGGACAGGAAGCACCGGGGAGCTGTTTTTT; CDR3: CAWRGTGSTGELFF
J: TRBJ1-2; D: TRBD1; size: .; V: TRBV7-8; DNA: TGTGCCAGCAGCCGGGACAGGGGAAGGGGCTACACCTTC; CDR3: CASSRDRGRGYTF
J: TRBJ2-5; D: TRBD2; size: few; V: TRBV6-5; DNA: TGTGCCAGCAGTTCGACTAGCGGGGGAGAGACCCAGTACTTC; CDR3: CASSSTSGGETQYF
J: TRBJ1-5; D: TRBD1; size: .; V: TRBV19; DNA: TGTGCCAGTTGGGGACAGACGTTCAATCAGCCCCAGCATTTT; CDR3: CASWGQTFNQPQHF
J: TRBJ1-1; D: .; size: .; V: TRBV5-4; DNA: TGTGCCAGCACCAGAGAGGGGGGGTTGAACACTGAAGCTTTCTTT; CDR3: CASTREGGLNTEAFF
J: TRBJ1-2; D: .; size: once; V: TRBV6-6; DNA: TGTGCCAGCAGTTACGGGGAGGGGGAGGAGAATGGCTACACCTTC; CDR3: CASSYGEGEENGYTF